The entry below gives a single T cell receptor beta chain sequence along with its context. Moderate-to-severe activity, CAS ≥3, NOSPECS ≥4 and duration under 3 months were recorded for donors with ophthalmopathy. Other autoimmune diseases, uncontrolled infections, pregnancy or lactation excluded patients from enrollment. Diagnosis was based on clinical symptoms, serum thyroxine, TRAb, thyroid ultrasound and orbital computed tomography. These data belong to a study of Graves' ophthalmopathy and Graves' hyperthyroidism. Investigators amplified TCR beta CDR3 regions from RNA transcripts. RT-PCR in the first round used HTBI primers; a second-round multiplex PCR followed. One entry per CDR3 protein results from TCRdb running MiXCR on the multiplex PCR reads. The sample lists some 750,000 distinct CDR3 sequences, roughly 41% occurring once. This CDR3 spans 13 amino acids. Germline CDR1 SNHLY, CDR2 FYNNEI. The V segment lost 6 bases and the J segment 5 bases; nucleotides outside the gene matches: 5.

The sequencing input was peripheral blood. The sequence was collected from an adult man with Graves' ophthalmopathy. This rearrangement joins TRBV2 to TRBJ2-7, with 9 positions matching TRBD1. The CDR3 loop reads CASRRQGVNEQYF. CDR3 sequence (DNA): TGTGCCAGCAGAAGACAGGGGGTCAACGAGCAGTACTTC.